The clone carrying this T cell receptor beta chain was detected once. Profiling relied on immunoSEQ multiplex PCR, and the TCRdb table lists in-frame clones only, not all of them. The top ten hold around 3.5% of the sample, which has 60,000 or so clones, roughly 79% seen once. The V gene end was trimmed by 4 bases and the J gene end by 0 bases; junction bases not matched to a gene: 7. Germline lookup yields CDR1 SGHTA and CDR2 FQGNSA. This CDR3 spans 17 amino acids. The sample belongs to a study of blood T cell repertoires in COVID-19. Study-wide background: T cells, B-cell-depleted T cells, or PBMCs supplied cDNA or gDNA.

The V call is TRBV7-2, the J call TRBJ2-1, with 9 bases lining up with TRBD2. The TCR comes from a man aged 55 to 70 with acute or convalescent COVID-19. The source material was peripheral blood. In DNA form, the CDR3 reads TGTGCCAGCAGCTGGTCCCTAGCGGGGAGCTCCTACAATGAGCAGTTCTTC. It specifies CASSWSLAGSSYNEQFF.